A single sample is the source of the 26 T cell receptor beta chains below, sequenced in a study of blood T cell repertoires in COVID-19. Produced via immunoSEQ multiplex PCR; TCRdb's table is partial and in-frame only. The sample includes fewer than 130,000 clones, roughly 84% of them seen just once. Sequencing input: peripheral blood. The receptors originated from a human donor in a cohort sampled during active COVID-19.

This clone has just one count. This chain connects TRBV7-9 to TRBJ2-1; TRBD2 is a possible D gene (7 bases). The CDR3 is 16 residues long. V lost 5 bases, J lost 2 bases, and 16 bases lay in between. Germline CDR1 reads SEHNR; CDR2 reads FQNEAQ (reference sequence). The CDR3 sequence: CASSLRLGGPYNEQFF. The CDR3 bases are TGTGCCAGCAGCCTTAGGTTGGGGGGGCCCTACAATGAGCAGTTCTTC. The full variable domain, its missing parts supplied by reference TRBV7-9 and TRBJ2-1, is DTGVSQNPRHKITKRGQNVTFRCDPISEHNRLYWYRQTLGQGPEFLTYFQNEAQLEKSRLLSDRFSAERPKGSFSTLEIQRTEQGDSAMYLCASSLRLGGPYNEQFFGPGTRLTVL.

Worth noting for this clone: Other DNA variants within this sample encode the same CDR3. The genes are TRBV5-1 and TRBJ2-1; 12 bases are shared with TRBD2. The CDR3 covers 17 residues. Germline assignment: CDR1 SGHRS and CDR2 YFSETQ. V dropped 3 bases and J dropped 0; count of bases not matched to a gene: 4. CDR3 DNA: TGCGCCAGCAGCTCACTAGCGGGGGGCAGCTCCTACAATGAGCAGTTCTTC. The encoded protein is CASSSLAGGSSYNEQFF. Variable domain in full (rest from reference TRBV5-1 and TRBJ2-1): KAGVTQTPRYLIKTRGQQVTLSCSPISGHRSVSWYQQTPGQGLQFLFEYFSETQRNKGNFPGRFSGRQFSNSRSEMNVSTLELGDSALYLCASSSLAGGSSYNEQFFGPGTRLTVL.

V and J are TRBV27 and TRBJ1-2; unclear D gene. Germline V gene data show CDR1 as MNHEY and CDR2 as SMNVEV (reference sequence). There are 16 residues in the CDR3. V was shortened by 6 bases and J by 4 bases, with 21 bases between the two germline ends. The CDR3 region has the DNA TGTGCCAGCAGCCCACTTAGTCTCCAGTCGGGCTATGGCTACACCTTC. Translation gives CASSPLSLQSGYGYTF.

The J gene is TRBJ1-4, the V gene TRBV5-5, with a tentative D call TRBD1 (5 bases). The CDR3 length is 14 residues. Trimming shortened V by 4 bases and J by 4 bases, and 11 bases separated the two germline ends. From germline, CDR1 is SGHKS and CDR2 YYEKEE (reference sequence). CDR3 residues: CASSRDGSNEKLFF. The CDR3 nucleotides are TGTGCCAGCAGCCGGGACGGGAGTAATGAAAAACTGTTTTTT.

The chain is built from TRBV11-2 and TRBJ2-3; the D is unclear. This CDR3 region has 13 residues. Trimming removed 4 bases from V and 0 bases from J, with 5 bases in between. Germline CDR1 reads SGHAT; CDR2 reads FQNNGV. Written as DNA, the CDR3 is TGTGCCAGCAGCTGGGCTAGCACAGATACGCAGTATTTT. The encoded protein is CASSWASTDTQYF.

This sequence joins TRBV3-1 (or the pseudogene TRBV3-2) and TRBJ2-2; tentatively, D is TRBD2 (5 bases). V was trimmed by 5 bases and J by 1 base, leaving 11 bases between them. Germline lookup yields CDR1 LGHDT and CDR2 YNNKEL (reference sequence). This CDR3 is 15 amino acids long. CDR3 nucleotides: TGTGCCAGCAGCGGAACCCGGGGGAACACCGGGGAGCTGTTTTTT. The encoded protein is CASSGTRGNTGELFF.

This chain connects TRBV27 to TRBJ2-1; no firm D call. The V end lost 3 bases, the J end lost 4 bases, and 7 bases lay between the germline ends. CDR3 size: 13 residues. Germline CDR1 is MNHEY and CDR2 is SMNVEV (reference sequence). CDR3 region: CASSFQRYNEQFF. The DNA for the CDR3 is TGTGCCAGCAGTTTCCAGCGATACAATGAGCAGTTCTTC.

Here the CDR3 DNA reads TGTGCCAGCAGTGAGTTTGGGACTTTAGATGGCTACACCTTC. The encoded protein is CASSEFGTLDGYTF. The genes are TRBV2 and TRBJ1-2; D is possibly TRBD1 (5 bases). The CDR3 loop spans 14 amino acids. Germline CDR1 and CDR2: SNHLY and FYNNEI. V was trimmed by 3 bases and J by 6 bases, leaving 14 bases between them.

The chain couples TRBV28 to TRBJ2-5; 8 nucleotides agree with TRBD2. J gave up 7 bases and V 4 bases, and 11 bases lay outside the gene matches. Germline-derived CDR1 and CDR2 are MDHEN and SYDVKM. This CDR3 contains 15 residues. The CDR3, as DNA: TGTGCCAGCAGTTCGGCCGAAGCGGGGGAAGGGACCCAGTACTTC. It is translated as CASSSAEAGEGTQYF.

The rearrangement links TRBV7-8 to TRBJ2-1, with 7 bases fitting TRBD2. Germline trimming cut 3 bases from V and 5 bases from J; bases unmatched to any gene: 1. The CDR3 totals 13 residues. CDR1 SGHVS and CDR2 FQNEAQ come from the germline V gene. In DNA form, the CDR3 reads TGTGCCAGCAGCTTCACTAGCGACAATGAGCAGTTCTTC. It is translated as CASSFTSDNEQFF.

The chain employs TRBV6-1 and TRBJ1-1; D is uncertain. Trimming cost V 3 bases and J 6 bases, with 14 bases left between them. The CDR3 spans 14 residues. Germline V gene lookup returns CDR1 MNHNS and CDR2 SASEGT. The CDR3 DNA is TGTGCCAGCAGTGATCAACCCGGGTTGGCTGAAGCTTTCTTT. It translates to CASSDQPGLAEAFF.

The chain links TRBV19 to TRBJ2-5; D unresolved. The CDR3 loop spans 15 amino acids. V was cut by 2 bases and J by 0 bases, with 10 bases left in between. Germline V lookup: CDR1 LNHDA, CDR2 SQIVND (reference sequence). In DNA, the CDR3 is TGTGCCAGTAGTATATCTTACAGCTACCAAGAGACCCAGTACTTC. Amino acid sequence: CASSISYSYQETQYF.

The chain combines TRBV7-2 with TRBJ2-7; 9 positions agree with TRBD1. Germline assignment: CDR1 SGHTA and CDR2 FQGNSA. After removal of 3 bases from V and 2 bases from J, the junction contained 2 bases not matched to a gene. The CDR3 has 14 residues. This CDR3 is CASSLDRGAYEQYF. In DNA form, the CDR3 reads TGTGCCAGCAGCTTGGACAGGGGTGCCTACGAGCAGTACTTC.

The chain employs TRBV7-9 and TRBJ2-7; tentative D call: TRBD2 (6 bases). Trimming cost V 11 bases and J 4 bases, with 18 bases left between them. CDR3 size: 13 residues. Germline V gives CDR1 SEHNR, CDR2 FQNEAQ (reference sequence). The CDR3 region is CAGSTGEPYEQYF. CDR3 bases: TGTGCCGGATCGACGGGAGAGCCTTACGAGCAGTACTTC.

This rearrangement joins TRBV28 to TRBJ1-2, with 7 bases fitting TRBD1. CDR1 MDHEN and CDR2 SYDVKM come from the germline V gene. This CDR3 comprises 15 residues. V was pared by 5 bases and J by 2 bases, with 8 bases of the junction left unmatched. CDR3 DNA: TGTGCCAGCAGTCTCCGGGACAGACGAAACTATGGCTACACCTTC. Encoded protein: CASSLRDRRNYGYTF.

This clone was picked up one time. The chain is built from TRBV5-1 and TRBJ2-5, with a weak D call TRBD1 (5 bases). The CDR3 has 14 amino acids. Germline V gene sequence: CDR1 SGHRS, CDR2 YFSETQ. The germline V and J ends were trimmed by 6 bases and 5 bases, with 17 bases remaining between them. In DNA, the CDR3 is TGCGCCAGCAACCCCACAGGATTAGAGGAGACCCAGTACTTC. Translation gives CASNPTGLEETQYF.

The chain has TRBV11-2 and TRBJ2-7, with TRBD2 matching 14 bases. This CDR3 is 16 amino acids long. V dropped 3 bases and J dropped 7; count of bases not matched to a gene: 8. CDR1 and CDR2 (germline): SGHAT, FQNNGV. The CDR3 spells CASSFGPGLAGVEQYF. The CDR3 DNA is TGTGCCAGCAGCTTCGGCCCGGGACTAGCGGGAGTGGAGCAGTACTTC.

V gene TRBV19 combines with J gene TRBJ1-5, with TRBD1 identical over 9 bases. Germline V lookup: CDR1 LNHDA, CDR2 SQIVND (reference sequence). The junction had 4 bases not matched to a gene; V was cut back by 6 bases and J by 4 bases. The CDR3 extends over 14 amino acids. The CDR3 DNA reads as TGTGCCAGTAGGGGACAGGGAGGTAATCAGCCCCAGCATTTT. Its translation is CASRGQGGNQPQHF.

The V call is TRBV28, the J call TRBJ1-2; tentative D call: TRBD1 (5 bases). Trimming took 3 bases from V and 7 from J, leaving 18 bases between them. The germline gives CDR1 MDHEN, CDR2 SYDVKM. The CDR3 is made up of 15 amino acids. The CDR3 loop is CASSLTGFSRGGYTF. The CDR3 DNA is TGTGCCAGCAGTTTGACTGGCTTCTCAAGGGGTGGCTACACCTTC.

J is TRBJ2-3 and V is TRBV5-8; perhaps TRBD2 as D (5 bases). The CDR3 has 17 residues. Trimming removed 0 bases at V and 0 bases at J, with 14 bases between. Germline CDR1 reads SGHTS; CDR2 reads YDEGEE. CDR3 protein: CASSLGLAPGSTDTQYF. In DNA form, the CDR3 reads TGTGCCAGCAGCTTGGGGCTAGCCCCGGGTAGCACAGATACGCAGTATTTT.

This chain uses TRBV15 with TRBJ2-1; D gene uncertain. The CDR3 extends over 12 amino acids. Germline assignment: CDR1 LNHNV and CDR2 YYDKDF (reference sequence). The V end was cut by 5 bases, the J end by 9 bases, with 11 bases between. The DNA of the CDR3 is TGTGCCACCAGCCGAAGTCGGGTTGAGCAGTTCTTC. Translation gives CATSRSRVEQFF.

The chain joins TRBV28 to TRBJ2-2; D gene ambiguous. Germline CDR1 is MDHEN and CDR2 is SYDVKM. The CDR3 spans 14 residues. V gave up 1 base and J gave up 1 base, with 4 bases separating them. The CDR3 region has the DNA TGTGCCAGCAGTTTATACGGGAACACCGGGGAGCTGTTTTTT. Amino acids: CASSLYGNTGELFF.

A few counts support this clone. The rearrangement links TRBV28 to TRBJ1-1; D is uncertain. V gave up 7 bases and J gave up 0 bases, with 18 bases separating them. The CDR3 is 16 amino acids. Germline CDR1 and CDR2: MDHEN and SYDVKM. In nucleotides, the CDR3 is TGTGCCAGCATCCCCCTCGTAGCGGTGATGAACACTGAAGCTTTCTTT. It is translated as CASIPLVAVMNTEAFF.

The chain carries TRBV10-3 and TRBJ1-2; D call uncertain. Between the trimmed V and J ends, which lost 3 bases and 3 bases, there was a span of 8 bases. From germline, CDR1 is ENHRY and CDR2 SYGVKD. The CDR3 loop spans 13 amino acids. Here the CDR3 DNA reads TGTGCCATCAGTGAACGGGGTTACTATGGCTACACCTTC. Its translation is CAISERGYYGYTF.

This clone was counted a few times. The chain combines TRBV18 with TRBJ2-1, with 7 nucleotides matching TRBD2. J was trimmed by 7 bases and V by 0 bases; bases with no gene match: 6. The CDR3 is 15 amino acids. Germline V lookup: CDR1 KGHSH, CDR2 LQKENI. The DNA of the CDR3 is TGTGCCAGCTCACCACCAAGCGGGGTGGGGAATGAGCAGTTCTTC. It encodes CASSPPSGVGNEQFF.

The gene calls are TRBV5-4 and TRBJ1-1; no definite D call. The germline V gene encodes CDR1 SGHNT and CDR2 YYREEE (reference sequence). The V and J ends lost 5 bases and 1 base respectively, with 12 bases between them. CDR3 length: 14 residues. The CDR3 loop reads CASSFPPWNTEAFF. CDR3 in DNA: TGTGCCAGCAGTTTCCCCCCCTGGAACACTGAAGCTTTCTTT.